This T cell receptor beta chain is from a study of T cells in Graves' hyperthyroidism and ophthalmopathy. RNA transcripts yielded amplified TCR beta CDR3 regions. The primer set for the first-round RT-PCR of the TCR CDR3 was HTBI. TCRdb used MiXCR to reprocess the multiplex PCR reads, holding one entry per CDR3 protein. The table shows a few hundred thousand distinct CDR3 sequences, with approximately 14% occurring only once. The CDR3 consists of 17 residues. Per the germline V gene, CDR1 is LNHDA and CDR2 is SQIVND (reference sequence). Germline trimming cut 0 bases from V and 7 bases from J; bases unmatched to any gene: 9.

This TCR was sampled from a woman aged 18-30 years with Graves' hyperthyroidism. Sequencing input: blood. This chain connects TRBV19 to TRBJ2-1; 10 bases are shared with TRBD2. The CDR3 spells CASSIDHGSGRSNEQFF. The CDR3 DNA reads as TGTGCCAGTAGTATAGATCATGGTAGCGGGAGGTCGAATGAGCAGTTCTTC.